The entry below gives a single TCR beta chain sequence along with its context. Its antigen is not yet known. No base-level quality is on record; no much larger clone is a single base apart. The CDR1 and CDR2 encoded by the germline V gene (reference sequence) are MNHNY and SVGAGI. Inclusive of the bounding cysteine and phenylalanine, the CDR3 is 16 residues long. Solely the CDR3 DNA is kept, with 48 bases framed from the first base. Cut back by 4 bases and 3 bases, the V and J ends lie 19 bases apart. The data belong to a study of memory CD4+ T cells and cytomegalovirus serostatus (dated by TCRdb to the late 2010s). Notes on the research overall: The cohort comprised 33 healthy Belgian adults, 9 CMV seropositive and some 25 CMV seronegative. To replicate a published TCR-based CMV serostatus classifier, the researchers sequenced the CD4+ memory TCRbeta repertoires of a Belgian cohort whose cytomegalovirus serostatus was known.

Single viable CD3+CD4+CD8-CD45RO+ cells were sorted as memory CD4+ T cells on a FACSAria II. CMV serostatus was determined using a Roche Elecsys assay that detects serum IgG against CMV pp150, pp28, p38 and p52. Following thawing, total CD4+ T cells were enriched through positive selection using CD4 magnetic microbeads. Samples originated from another study that specifically interrogated the CD4+ T cell memory repertoire. Peripheral blood mononuclear cells were isolated and cryopreserved according to standard operating procedures, and serum was kept at -80 degrees C. The staining used CD3-PerCP (BW264/56), CD4-APC (RPA-T4), CD45RO-PE (UCHT1) and CD8-Pacific Orange (3B5) antibodies, and Sytox blue was used to exclude non-viable cells. Genomic DNA was extracted from sorted cells with the Quick-DNA Microprep Kit. Amplification of TCRbeta DNA was done with the immunoSEQ hsTCRbeta kit, following the protocol from the manufacturer. TCRbeta libraries were sequenced on an Illumina MiSeq instrument. In the original analysis: Removing out-of-frame sequences left 2,204,828 distinct TCRbeta sequences, an average of about 70,000 per individual. Each individual was scored using the number of some 160 previously reported CMV-associated TCRbeta sequences that the individual carried and the total number of productive distinct TCRbeta sequences. A beta-binomial model was reimplemented in Python, and scikit-learn random forests with default parameters were trained on US cohort data. Classifier performance on the Belgian cohort was summarized as median AUC with percentile confidence intervals over 10,000 bootstrap iterations. TCRdb's version of the immuneACCESS table is confined to in-frame rearrangements and falls short of the full clone set. An unresolved V gene accounts for under half of the shortfall where checked; the remainder is of unknown origin. V and J calls and clone size are those listed in that table; D and trimming were worked out from the DNA. The sample contains under 80,000 clones, roughly 80% of them found a single time. 2.5% to 3% of the sample comes from the top ten.

Study-wide findings and limitations: Only CD4+CD45RO+ memory cells were sequenced, in contrast to the original study, which included naive and memory CD4+ and CD8+ populations. The original-framework classifier achieved a median bootstrapped AUC of almost 0.97 with a 95% CI of 0.76-1.00 on the Belgian cohort. Of around 160 previously reported CMV-associated TCRbeta sequences, around 70 appeared in the CD4+ memory repertoires, each in one to five individuals. For CMV serostatus prediction, a median bootstrapped AUC of approximately 0.95 was reached with the original framework, and a median bootstrapped AUC of approximately 0.89 was reached with a US-trained random forest. The results were interpreted as suggesting that the CMV-associated TCR signature is largely present in the CD4+ memory repertoire.

The sequence joins TRBV6-6 to TRBJ2-7; TRBD1 is perhaps the D gene, given 6 matching bases. This receptor was obtained from an adult in good health and CMV-seropositive. Sequencing was done on a sample of memory CD4+ T cells from blood. Here is the DNA: TGTGCCAGCAGTTCCGGACCCGGACAGCCTTACTACGAGCAGTACTTC. Its translation is CASSSGPGQPYYEQYF.